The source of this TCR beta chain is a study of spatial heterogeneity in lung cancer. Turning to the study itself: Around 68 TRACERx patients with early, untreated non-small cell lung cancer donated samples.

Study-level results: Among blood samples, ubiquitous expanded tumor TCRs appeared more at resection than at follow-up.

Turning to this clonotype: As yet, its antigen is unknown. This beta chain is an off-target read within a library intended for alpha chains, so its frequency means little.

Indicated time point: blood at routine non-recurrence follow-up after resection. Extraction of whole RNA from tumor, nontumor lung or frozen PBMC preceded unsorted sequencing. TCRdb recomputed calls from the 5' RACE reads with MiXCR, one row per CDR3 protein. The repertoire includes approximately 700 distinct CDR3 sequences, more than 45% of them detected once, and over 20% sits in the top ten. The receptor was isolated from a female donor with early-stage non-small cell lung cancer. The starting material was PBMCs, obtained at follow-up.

The CDR3 loop reads CASSAARASGGYEQYF. For the CDR3, the DNA is TGTGCCAGCAGTGCGGCCCGAGCTAGCGGGGGATACGAGCAGTACTTC. The chain is built from TRBV2 and TRBJ2-7, with 10 nucleotides matching TRBD2. CDR1 is SNHLY and CDR2 is FYNNEI in the germline V gene. Germline trimming cut 4 bases from V and 4 bases from J; bases unmatched to any gene: 10. The CDR3 runs to 16 residues.